In its sample, the clone carrying this T cell receptor (beta chain) was seen once. Its antigen is not identified. Germline V gives CDR1 SGHNT, CDR2 YYREEE (reference sequence). V lost 2 bases and J 0 bases, leaving 11 bases between the germline ends. There are 15 residues in the CDR3. This specimen belongs to a study of OX40 agonist ivuxolimab in advanced cancers. Study in general: As their treatment, patients were administered ivuxolimab, an agonistic anti-OX40 (CD134) antibody.

Assay: immunoSEQ multiplex PCR; the TCRdb copy retains only in-frame clones and omits some. Of around 64,000 clones listed, around 86% were seen once; the top ten hold approximately 0.39%. The study, taken as a whole, reports: In the 0.1 to 3.0 mg/kg range, CD4+ and CD8+ blood T cells had expanded clonally by week 6. CD8+ T cells averaged more expanded clones than CD4+.

The V gene is TRBV5-4, the J gene TRBJ2-5; D tentatively reads TRBD1 or TRBD2 (6 bases each). The sequence was obtained from an adult with an advanced solid tumor such as melanoma, head and neck, liver or kidney cancer. This specimen was CD4+ or CD8+ T cells sorted from blood, taken in a trial of the OX40 agonist ivuxolimab. CDR3 nucleotide sequence: TGTGCCAGCAGCTTCGTCGGGGGCAACCAAGAGACCCAGTACTTC. It encodes CASSFVGGNQETQYF.